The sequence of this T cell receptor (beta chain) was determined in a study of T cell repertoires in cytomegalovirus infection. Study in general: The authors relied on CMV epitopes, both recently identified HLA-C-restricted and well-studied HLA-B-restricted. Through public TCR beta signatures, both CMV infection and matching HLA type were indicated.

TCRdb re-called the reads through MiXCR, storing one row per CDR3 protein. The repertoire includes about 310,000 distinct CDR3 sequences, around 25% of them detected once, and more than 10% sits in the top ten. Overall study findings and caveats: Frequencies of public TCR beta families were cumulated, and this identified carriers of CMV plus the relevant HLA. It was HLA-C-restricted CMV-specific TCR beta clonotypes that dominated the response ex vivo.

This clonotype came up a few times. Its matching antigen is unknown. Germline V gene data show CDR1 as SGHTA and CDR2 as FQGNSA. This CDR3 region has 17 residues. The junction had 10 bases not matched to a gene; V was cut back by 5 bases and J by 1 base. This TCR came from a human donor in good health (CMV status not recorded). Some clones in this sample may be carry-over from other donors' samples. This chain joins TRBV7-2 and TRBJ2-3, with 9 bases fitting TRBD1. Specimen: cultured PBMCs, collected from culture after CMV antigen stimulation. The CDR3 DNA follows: TGTGCCAGCAGCAGTACGGGACAGGGCTCTGGCACAGATACGCAGTATTTT. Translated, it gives CASSSTGQGSGTDTQYF.